This entry concerns a single T cell receptor (beta chain). Individual cDNA molecules received unique molecular identifiers during library preparation. TCRdb redid the calling of the 5' RACE reads with MiXCR, one entry per CDR3 protein. The sample gives 50,000 to 65,000 distinct CDR3 sequences, 20% to 25% of which show up once; about 15% is in the top ten. The sample is drawn from a study of early T cells in non-severe SARS-CoV-2 infection. About the study: Unsorted whole-blood RNA was sequenced in bulk, leaving chains unpaired.

CDR3 length equals 13 residues. Germline CDR1 and CDR2: MNHEY and SMNVEV (reference sequence). V was trimmed by 9 bases and J by 0 bases, leaving 11 bases between them. The clonotype originates from an adult who was a healthcare worker with PCR-confirmed SARS-CoV-2 infection or an uninfected control (not recorded which). The source was whole blood, collected at baseline. V usage is TRBV27 and J usage is TRBJ2-5, with a weak D call TRBD1 (5 bases). The CDR3 nucleotides are TGTGCCAGTGCACCAGGGAACCAAGAGACCCAGTACTTC. Amino acids: CASAPGNQETQYF.